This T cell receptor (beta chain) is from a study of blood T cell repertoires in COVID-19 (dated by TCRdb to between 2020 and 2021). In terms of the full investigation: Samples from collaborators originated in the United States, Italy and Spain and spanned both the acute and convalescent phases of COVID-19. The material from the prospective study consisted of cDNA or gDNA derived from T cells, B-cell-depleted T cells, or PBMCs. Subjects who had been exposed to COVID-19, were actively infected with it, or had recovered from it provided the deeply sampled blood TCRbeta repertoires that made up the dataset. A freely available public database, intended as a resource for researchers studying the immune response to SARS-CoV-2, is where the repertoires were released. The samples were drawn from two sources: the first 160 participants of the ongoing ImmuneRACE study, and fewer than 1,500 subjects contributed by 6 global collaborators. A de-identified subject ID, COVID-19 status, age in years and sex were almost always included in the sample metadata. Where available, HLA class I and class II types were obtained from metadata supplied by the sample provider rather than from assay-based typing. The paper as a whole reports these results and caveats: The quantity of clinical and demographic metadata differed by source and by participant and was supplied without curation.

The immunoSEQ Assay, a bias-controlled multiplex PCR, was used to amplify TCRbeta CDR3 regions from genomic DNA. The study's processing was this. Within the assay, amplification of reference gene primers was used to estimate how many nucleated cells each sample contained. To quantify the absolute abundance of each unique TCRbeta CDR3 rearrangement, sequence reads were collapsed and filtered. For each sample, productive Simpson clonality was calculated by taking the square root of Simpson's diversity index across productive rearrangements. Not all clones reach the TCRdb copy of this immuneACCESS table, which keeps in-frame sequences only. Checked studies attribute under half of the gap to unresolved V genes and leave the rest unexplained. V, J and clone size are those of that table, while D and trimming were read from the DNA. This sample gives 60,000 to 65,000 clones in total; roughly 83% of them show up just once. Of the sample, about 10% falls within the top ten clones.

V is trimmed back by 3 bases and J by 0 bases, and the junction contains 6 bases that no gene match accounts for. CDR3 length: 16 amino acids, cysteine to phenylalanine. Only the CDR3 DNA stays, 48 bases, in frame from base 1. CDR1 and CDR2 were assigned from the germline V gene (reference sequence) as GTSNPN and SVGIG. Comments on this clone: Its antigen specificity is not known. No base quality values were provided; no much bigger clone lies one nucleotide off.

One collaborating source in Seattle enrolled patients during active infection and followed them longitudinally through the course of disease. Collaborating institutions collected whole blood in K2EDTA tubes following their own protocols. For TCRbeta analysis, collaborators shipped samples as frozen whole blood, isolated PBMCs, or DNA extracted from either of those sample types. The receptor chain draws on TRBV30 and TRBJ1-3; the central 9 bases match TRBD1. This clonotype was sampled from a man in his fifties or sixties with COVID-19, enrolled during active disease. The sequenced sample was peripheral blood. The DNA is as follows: TGTGCCTGGAGGTGGGGACAGGGAAACTCTGGAAACACCATATATTTT. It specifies CAWRWGQGNSGNTIYF.